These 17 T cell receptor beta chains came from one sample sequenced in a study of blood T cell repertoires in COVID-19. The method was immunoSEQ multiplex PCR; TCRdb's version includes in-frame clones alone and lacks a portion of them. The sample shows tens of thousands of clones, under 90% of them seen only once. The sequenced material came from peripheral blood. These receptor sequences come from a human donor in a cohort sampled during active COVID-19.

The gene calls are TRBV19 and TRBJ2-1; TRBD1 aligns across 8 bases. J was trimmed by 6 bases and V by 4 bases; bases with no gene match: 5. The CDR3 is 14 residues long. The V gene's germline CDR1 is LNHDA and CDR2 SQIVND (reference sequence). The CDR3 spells CASSRADRANEQFF. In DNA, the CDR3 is TGTGCCAGTAGTAGGGCGGACAGGGCCAATGAGCAGTTCTTC.

The CDR3: CASSNVGQGRDSPLHF. CDR3 in DNA: TGCGCCAGCAGCAACGTGGGACAGGGAAGAGATTCACCCCTCCACTTT. The rearrangement uses TRBV5-1 and TRBJ1-6; 9 nucleotides match TRBD1. The CDR3 totals 16 residues. Germline V gives CDR1 SGHRS, CDR2 YFSETQ. With 4 bases clipped from V and 8 bases from J, the junction kept 10 bases outside the gene matches.

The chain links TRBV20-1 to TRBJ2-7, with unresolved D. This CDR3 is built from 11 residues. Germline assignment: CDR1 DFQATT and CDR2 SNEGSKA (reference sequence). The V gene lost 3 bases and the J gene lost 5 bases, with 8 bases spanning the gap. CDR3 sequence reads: CSASSGHEQYV. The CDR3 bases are TGCAGTGCTAGTTCTGGGCACGAGCAGTACGTC.

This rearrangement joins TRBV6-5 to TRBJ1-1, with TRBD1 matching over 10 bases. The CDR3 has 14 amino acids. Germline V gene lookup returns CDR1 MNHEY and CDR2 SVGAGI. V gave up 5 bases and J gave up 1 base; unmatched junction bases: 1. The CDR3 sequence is CASSRQGANTEAFF. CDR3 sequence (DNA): TGTGCCAGCAGTCGACAGGGGGCGAACACTGAAGCTTTCTTT.

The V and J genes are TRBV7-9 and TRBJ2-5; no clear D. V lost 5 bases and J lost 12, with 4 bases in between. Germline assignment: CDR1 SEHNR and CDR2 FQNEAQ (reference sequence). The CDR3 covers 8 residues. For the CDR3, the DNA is TGTGCCAGCAGCCCTGAGTACTTC. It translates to CASSPEYF.

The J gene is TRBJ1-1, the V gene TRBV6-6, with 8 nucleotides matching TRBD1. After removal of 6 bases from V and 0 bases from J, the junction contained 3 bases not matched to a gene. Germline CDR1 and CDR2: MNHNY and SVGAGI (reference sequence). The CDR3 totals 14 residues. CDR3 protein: CASRRTGLNTEAFF. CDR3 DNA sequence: TGTGCCAGCAGACGGACAGGGCTGAACACTGAAGCTTTCTTT.

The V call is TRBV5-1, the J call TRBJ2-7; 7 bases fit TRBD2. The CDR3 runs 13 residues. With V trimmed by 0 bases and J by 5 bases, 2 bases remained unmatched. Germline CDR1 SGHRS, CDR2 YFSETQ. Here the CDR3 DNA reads TGCGCCAGCAGCTTGGCCCGGGAGGACGAGCAGTACTTC. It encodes CASSLAREDEQYF.

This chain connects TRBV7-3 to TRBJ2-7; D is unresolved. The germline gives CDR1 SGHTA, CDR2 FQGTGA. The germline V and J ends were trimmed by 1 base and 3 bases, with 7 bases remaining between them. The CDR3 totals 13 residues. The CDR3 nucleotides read TGTGCCAGCAGCTTAAATCCAAACTACGAGCAGTACTTC. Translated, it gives CASSLNPNYEQYF. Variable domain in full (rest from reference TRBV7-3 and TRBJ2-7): GAGVSQTPSNKVTEKGKYVELRCDPISGHTALYWYRQSLGQGPEFLIYFQGTGAADDSGLPNDRFFAVRPEGSVSTLKIQRTERGDSAVYLCASSLNPNYEQYFGPGTRLTVT.

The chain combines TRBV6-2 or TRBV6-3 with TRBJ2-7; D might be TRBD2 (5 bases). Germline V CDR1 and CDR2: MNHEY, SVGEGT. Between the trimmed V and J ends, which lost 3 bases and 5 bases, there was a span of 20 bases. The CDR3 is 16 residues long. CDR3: CASSYPRAERFHEQYV. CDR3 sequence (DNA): TGTGCCAGCAGTTATCCGAGGGCAGAGCGATTCCACGAGCAGTACGTC.

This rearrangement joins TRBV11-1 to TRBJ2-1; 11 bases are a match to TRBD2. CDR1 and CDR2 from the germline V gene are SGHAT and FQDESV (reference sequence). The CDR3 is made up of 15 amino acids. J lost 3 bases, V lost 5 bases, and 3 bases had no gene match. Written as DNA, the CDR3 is TGTGCCAGCAGCGCGACTAGCGGGGTCTACAATGAGCAGTTCTTC. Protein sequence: CASSATSGVYNEQFF.

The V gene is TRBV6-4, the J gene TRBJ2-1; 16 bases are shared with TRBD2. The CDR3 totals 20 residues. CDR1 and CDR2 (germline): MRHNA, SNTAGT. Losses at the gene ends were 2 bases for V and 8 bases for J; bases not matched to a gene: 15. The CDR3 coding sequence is TGTGCCAGCAGTGACCAGCCGGGCAGGGGACTAGCGGGGGGGCTCGATGAGCAGTTCTTC. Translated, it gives CASSDQPGRGLAGGLDEQFF.

CDR3 coding DNA: TGTGCCAGCAGCTTAGCGACAGGGACCGGGGAGCTGTTTTTT. Its protein is CASSLATGTGELFF. This chain connects TRBV13 to TRBJ2-2, with 7 bases lining up with TRBD1. Per germline, CDR1 PRHDT and CDR2 FYEKMQ (reference sequence). The ends lost 1 base at V and 5 bases at J; junction bases unmatched: 1. CDR3 length equals 14 residues.

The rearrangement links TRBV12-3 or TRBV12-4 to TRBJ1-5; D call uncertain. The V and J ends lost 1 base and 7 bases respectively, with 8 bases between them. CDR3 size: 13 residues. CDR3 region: CASSLGLGQPQHF. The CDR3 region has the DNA TGTGCCAGCAGTTTAGGTCTCGGGCAGCCCCAGCATTTT.

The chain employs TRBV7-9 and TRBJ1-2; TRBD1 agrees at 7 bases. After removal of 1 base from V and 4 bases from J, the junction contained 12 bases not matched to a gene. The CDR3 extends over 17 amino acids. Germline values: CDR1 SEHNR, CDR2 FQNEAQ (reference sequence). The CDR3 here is CASSLVGGQPRVYGYTF. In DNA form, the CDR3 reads TGTGCCAGCAGCTTAGTAGGGGGCCAGCCCCGTGTCTATGGCTACACCTTC.

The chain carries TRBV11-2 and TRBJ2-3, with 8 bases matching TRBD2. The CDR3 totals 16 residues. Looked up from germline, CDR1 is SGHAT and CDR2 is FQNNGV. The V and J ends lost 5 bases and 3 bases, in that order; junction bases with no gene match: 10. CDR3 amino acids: CASSQPGLVDTDTQYF. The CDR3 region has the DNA TGTGCCAGCAGCCAACCGGGACTAGTAGATACAGATACGCAGTATTTT.

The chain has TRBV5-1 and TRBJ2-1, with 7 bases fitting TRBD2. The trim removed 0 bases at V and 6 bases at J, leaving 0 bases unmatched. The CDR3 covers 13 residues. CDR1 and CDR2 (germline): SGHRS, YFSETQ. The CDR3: CASSLGTSNEQFF. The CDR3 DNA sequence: TGCGCCAGCAGCTTGGGGACTAGCAATGAGCAGTTCTTC.

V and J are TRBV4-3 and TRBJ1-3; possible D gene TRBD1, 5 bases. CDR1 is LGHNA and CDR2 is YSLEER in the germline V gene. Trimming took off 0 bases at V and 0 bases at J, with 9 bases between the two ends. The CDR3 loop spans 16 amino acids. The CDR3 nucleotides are TGCGCCAGCAGCCAAGAAGGGACTTTCTCTGGAAACACCATATATTTT. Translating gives CASSQEGTFSGNTIYF.